A selection of T cell receptor beta chains follows, all from one sample in a study of shared clonotypes between healthy human individuals. The method was immunoSEQ multiplex PCR; TCRdb's version includes in-frame clones alone and lacks a portion of them. The sample includes some 2,000,000 clones, about 95% seen only once; the top ten take 1.1%. Sample: naive CD8+ T cells sorted from blood. The receptors were gathered from a man aged 18 to 35 in good health. CDR3s include the opening cysteine and the closing phenylalanine or tryptophan. Each record gives: J gene, V gene, CDR3 protein.

j_gene: TRBJ2-7
v_gene: TRBV4-1
CDR3aa: CASSQVAGGDYEQYF

j_gene: TRBJ2-7
v_gene: TRBV14
CDR3aa: CASSQEQVRSYEQYF

j_gene: TRBJ2-6
v_gene: TRBV7-9
CDR3aa: CASSLEGTDRSGANVLTF

j_gene: TRBJ2-3
v_gene: TRBV30
CDR3aa: CAWSEGTSDTSTDTQYF

j_gene: TRBJ2-7
v_gene: TRBV29-1
CDR3aa: CSATADSYEQYF

j_gene: TRBJ2-2
v_gene: TRBV7-9
CDR3aa: CASSGLEDRELTGELFF

j_gene: TRBJ2-5
v_gene: TRBV5-4
CDR3aa: CASSPAGTVEETQYF

j_gene: TRBJ2-7
v_gene: TRBV6-5
CDR3aa: CASSYSSPDYEQYF

j_gene: TRBJ2-1
v_gene: TRBV7-9
CDR3aa: CASSLHRVQGDNEQFF

j_gene: TRBJ2-3
v_gene: TRBV6-1
CDR3aa: CASRDTVFDTQYF

j_gene: TRBJ1-1
v_gene: TRBV19
CDR3aa: CASSPREEPNTEAFF

j_gene: TRBJ1-2
v_gene: TRBV6-6
CDR3aa: CASSYNTGHGYTF

j_gene: TRBJ2-2
v_gene: TRBV7-6
CDR3aa: CASSQSGGYTNTGELFF

j_gene: TRBJ2-3
v_gene: TRBV4-3
CDR3aa: CASSQVGTTDTQYF

j_gene: TRBJ2-5
v_gene: TRBV6-9
CDR3aa: CARPQGERETQYF

j_gene: TRBJ2-2
v_gene: TRBV19
CDR3aa: CASRSLAGDTGELFF

j_gene: TRBJ2-7
v_gene: TRBV4-1
CDR3aa: CASSLRDGGSYEQYF

j_gene: TRBJ1-3
v_gene: TRBV2
CDR3aa: CASSEAPYEVGNTIYF

j_gene: TRBJ2-2
v_gene: TRBV9
CDR3aa: CASSGGFNPGELFF

j_gene: TRBJ2-7
v_gene: TRBV15
CDR3aa: CATSRVPGALAYEQYF

j_gene: TRBJ2-1
v_gene: TRBV5-6
CDR3aa: CATHSGAYNEQFF

j_gene: TRBJ2-7
v_gene: TRBV10-2
CDR3aa: CATRDHEQYF

j_gene: TRBJ2-2
v_gene: TRBV19
CDR3aa: CASTYYGAGELFF

j_gene: TRBJ1-2
v_gene: TRBV5-6
CDR3aa: CASSPPPADYGYTF

j_gene: TRBJ2-1
v_gene: TRBV7-8
CDR3aa: CASSLGIGGGALNEQFF

j_gene: TRBJ2-7
v_gene: TRBV13
CDR3aa: CASSPSGLGYEQYF

j_gene: TRBJ2-7
v_gene: TRBV6-5
CDR3aa: CASSFGTFDEQYF

j_gene: TRBJ1-2
v_gene: TRBV27
CDR3aa: CAHNRSGGRFSTNYGYTF

j_gene: TRBJ1-6
v_gene: TRBV28
CDR3aa: CASSLMAGDSYNSPLHF

j_gene: TRBJ2-7
v_gene: TRBV10-1
CDR3aa: CASSESQQGPGGSYEQYF

j_gene: TRBJ1-5
v_gene: TRBV4-3
CDR3aa: CASSQDEGRNQPQHF

j_gene: TRBJ1-4
v_gene: TRBV29-1
CDR3aa: CSTTKRPRDRGDEKLFF

j_gene: TRBJ2-7
v_gene: TRBV10-2
CDR3aa: CASSELQGGLEQYF

j_gene: TRBJ1-1
v_gene: TRBV28
CDR3aa: CASSLYISEAFF

j_gene: TRBJ2-1
v_gene: TRBV28
CDR3aa: CASSPLRSPPEQFF

j_gene: TRBJ2-7
v_gene: TRBV12-5
CDR3aa: CASGLVPDSSYEQYF

j_gene: TRBJ2-2
v_gene: TRBV2
CDR3aa: CASSEGGSGVITGELFF

j_gene: TRBJ2-1
v_gene: TRBV4-1
CDR3aa: CASSRVLADSSYNEQFF

j_gene: TRBJ1-2
v_gene: TRBV15
CDR3aa: CATSRDAGQGIYGYTF

j_gene: TRBJ1-1
v_gene: TRBV25-1
CDR3aa: CASIGNTEAFF

j_gene: TRBJ1-1
v_gene: TRBV5-4
CDR3aa: CASSPTENTEAFF

j_gene: TRBJ2-1
v_gene: TRBV11-2
CDR3aa: CASSFPQSSAGGHEQFF

j_gene: TRBJ2-5
v_gene: TRBV27
CDR3aa: CASSFGGGETQYF

j_gene: TRBJ2-5
v_gene: TRBV5-6
CDR3aa: CASRHGSVGSETQYF

j_gene: TRBJ2-6
v_gene: TRBV10-2
CDR3aa: CASSDPSAVSGANVLTF

j_gene: TRBJ2-5
v_gene: TRBV28
CDR3aa: CASSLVGHQETQYF

j_gene: TRBJ2-7
v_gene: TRBV7-2
CDR3aa: CASSYRDGPYEQYF

j_gene: TRBJ2-2
v_gene: TRBV15
CDR3aa: CATSRRETSGRQITGELFF